A single sample gave rise to the 23 T cell receptor beta chains below, sequenced in a study of radiotherapy plus CTLA-4 blockade in lung cancer. Produced via immunoSEQ multiplex PCR; TCRdb's table is partial and in-frame only. Found here are 50,000 to 60,000 clones, about 80% of them singletons; the top ten hold 6% to 7.5%. This specimen was peripheral blood, taken from a patient treated with radiotherapy plus ipilimumab. These receptors were taken from a human donor with non-small cell lung cancer whose response to radiotherapy plus ipilimumab could not be evaluated.

CDR3 DNA: TGTGCCAGCAGCGTAGCTGGAGTCGGGACTGAAGCTTTCTTT. This translates into CASSVAGVGTEAFF. The chain recombines TRBV9 with TRBJ1-1, with unresolved D. The V end was cut by 0 bases, the J end by 5 bases, with 11 bases between. The germline V gene has CDR1 SGDLS and CDR2 YYNGEE. The CDR3 extends over 14 amino acids.

The chain employs TRBV10-2 and TRBJ2-1; 11 bases match TRBD1. The V gene end was trimmed by 4 bases and the J gene end by 2 bases; junction bases not matched to a gene: 1. The length of the CDR3 is 15 residues. Germline V gives CDR1 WSHSY, CDR2 SAAADI. For the CDR3, the DNA is TGCGCCAGCAGTGGGGGACAGGGGGCCTACAATGAGCAGTTCTTC. It codes for CASSGGQGAYNEQFF.

This clone was found a few times. J is TRBJ2-1 and V is TRBV5-6; no clear D. The CDR3 spans 13 residues. Germline CDR1 reads SGHDT; CDR2 reads YYEEEE. With 5 bases removed from V and 6 bases from J, the gap between germline ends came to 12 bases. CDR3 coding DNA: TGTGCCAGCAGTCGTCCGCCGGGCAATGAGCAGTTCTTC. Protein: CASSRPPGNEQFF.

In this sample, this clone turned up a few times. The chain has TRBV5-1 and TRBJ1-1; TRBD1 agrees at 9 bases. The germline CDR1 and CDR2 sequences are SGHRS and YFSETQ. This CDR3 has 19 residues. The junction had 19 bases not matched to a gene; V was cut back by 4 bases and J by 3 bases. CDR3 loop: CASSPTTDPGQGFDTEAFF. The CDR3 DNA follows: TGCGCCAGCAGCCCTACAACAGACCCGGGACAGGGTTTTGACACTGAAGCTTTCTTT.

This chain joins TRBV11-2 and TRBJ2-3, with TRBD2 identical over 8 bases. The length of the CDR3 is 16 residues. After removal of 3 bases from V and 5 bases from J, the junction contained 10 bases not matched to a gene. Per germline, CDR1 SGHAT and CDR2 FQNNGV. The CDR3 loop is CASSLAFGGAKDTQYF. Here the CDR3 DNA reads TGTGCCAGCAGCTTGGCCTTCGGGGGGGCCAAAGATACGCAGTATTTT.

The chain joins TRBV27 to TRBJ2-7, with TRBD1 as a possible D gene (7 bases). V lost 5 bases and J 3 bases, leaving 14 bases between the germline ends. Germline values: CDR1 MNHEY, CDR2 SMNVEV (reference sequence). The CDR3 loop spans 14 amino acids. CDR3 region: CASSANRGGYEQYF. The CDR3 DNA follows: TGTGCCAGCAGTGCCAACAGGGGAGGCTACGAGCAGTACTTC.

V and J are TRBV6-1 and TRBJ2-1; TRBD2 is a possible D gene (7 bases). Trimming cost V 0 bases and J 15 bases, with 18 bases left between them. The germline CDR1 and CDR2 sequences are MNHNS and SASEGT. The CDR3 sequence is 14 residues long. The CDR3 here is CASSEAPGRGGGFF. The CDR3, as DNA: TGTGCCAGCAGTGAAGCACCTGGAAGAGGGGGGGGGTTCTTC.

The V and J genes are TRBV19 and TRBJ1-4, with TRBD1 as a possible D gene (6 bases). Trimming took 5 bases from V and 8 from J, leaving 15 bases between them. Looked up from germline, CDR1 is LNHDA and CDR2 is SQIVND (reference sequence). The CDR3 extends over 14 amino acids. The CDR3 here is CASSSTGSGEKLFF. The CDR3 nucleotides are TGTGCCAGTAGTTCGACAGGTTCGGGAGAAAAACTGTTTTTT.

The gene calls are TRBV30 and TRBJ1-4; unclear D gene. Germline CDR1 GTSNPN, CDR2 SVGIG (reference sequence). V gave up 4 bases and J gave up 3 bases, with 18 bases separating them. This CDR3 is built from 16 residues. The CDR3 sequence is CAWNGAASLPNEKLFF. The CDR3 region has the DNA TGTGCCTGGAATGGTGCCGCGAGTCTCCCTAATGAAAAACTGTTTTTT.

The chain has TRBV6-1 and TRBJ2-7; 10 bases are a match to TRBD1. Germline V gene sequence: CDR1 MNHNS, CDR2 SASEGT. Trimming removed 7 bases from V and 3 bases from J; junction bases left unmatched: 9. There are 15 residues in the CDR3. The CDR3 DNA reads TGTGCCAGCACCCTGGGGGGGACAGGGGACTACGAGCAGTACTTC. Translation gives CASTLGGTGDYEQYF.

The chain couples TRBV6-5 to TRBJ2-7; weak D call: TRBD1 (6 bases). There are 14 residues in the CDR3. The germline V gene has CDR1 MNHEY and CDR2 SVGAGI. V gave up 6 bases and J gave up 2 bases, with 14 bases separating them. DNA for the CDR3: TGTGCCAGCAGCGACGGGGACACTACCTACGAGCAGTACTTC. Translated: CASSDGDTTYEQYF.

This chain connects TRBV28 to TRBJ1-4, with a weak D call TRBD1 (5 bases). Trimming removed 4 bases from V and 4 bases from J, with 16 bases in between. This CDR3 has 16 residues. CDR1 is MDHEN and CDR2 is SYDVKM in the germline V gene. The CDR3 region has the DNA TGTGCCAGCAGTTCTGGTTGGGGCCACGTTAATGAAAAACTGTTTTTT. It specifies CASSSGWGHVNEKLFF.

The genes are TRBV5-1 and TRBJ2-7, with TRBD2 matching over 13 bases. The CDR3 loop spans 17 amino acids. Trimming took 4 bases from V and 9 from J; bases not matched to a gene: 16. Germline V gives CDR1 SGHRS, CDR2 YFSETQ. CDR3 sequence reads: CASSTRTSGSEGARQYF. As DNA, the CDR3 is TGCGCCAGCAGCACCCGGACTAGCGGGAGTGAGGGGGCGCGGCAGTACTTC.

This chain connects TRBV19 to TRBJ1-1; D is unresolved. This CDR3 spans 13 amino acids. V shed 6 bases and J shed 2 bases, with 10 bases lying between them. Germline V gene lookup returns CDR1 LNHDA and CDR2 SQIVND (reference sequence). CDR3 protein: CASSHGRNTEAFF. The CDR3 region has the DNA TGTGCCAGTAGCCACGGGAGAAACACTGAAGCTTTCTTT.

The chain uses TRBV4-3 and TRBJ1-4; D unclear. The CDR3 is made up of 16 amino acids. Between the trimmed V and J ends, which lost 0 bases and 7 bases, there was a span of 15 bases. Germline V gene sequence: CDR1 LGHNA, CDR2 YSLEER. The CDR3 is CASSQESGFGGEKLFF. The CDR3 DNA is TGCGCCAGCAGCCAAGAGTCGGGTTTCGGAGGTGAAAAACTGTTTTTT.

This clone has only a few counts. The chain employs TRBV6-6 and TRBJ2-5, with D uncertain. V was cut by 7 bases and J by 2 bases, with 17 bases left in between. The CDR3 extends over 15 amino acids. Germline V gene data show CDR1 as MNHNY and CDR2 as SVGAGI (reference sequence). CDR3 sequence: CASTPSMNPQETQYF. CDR3 bases: TGTGCCAGCACCCCGTCTATGAACCCACAAGAGACCCAGTACTTC.

The DNA for the CDR3 is TGTGCCAGCAGACCGGGGGGCGGCTATGGCTACACCTTC. It is translated as CASRPGGGYGYTF. The rearrangement uses TRBV5-8 and TRBJ1-2, with D tentatively TRBD1 (6 bases). The CDR3 has 13 amino acids. Germline CDR1 SGHTS, CDR2 YDEGEE. Trimming stripped 5 bases from V and 4 bases from J, with 12 bases between.

V is TRBV5-6 and J is TRBJ2-7; possibly TRBD1 for D (6 bases). CDR1 is SGHDT, CDR2 YYEEEE, per germline. This CDR3 has 15 amino acids. Trimming removed 1 base at V and 1 base at J, with 12 bases between. The CDR3 coding sequence is TGTGCCAGCAGCTTGTGGACAGACAATTCCTACGAGCAGTACTTC. It codes for CASSLWTDNSYEQYF.

This clone turned up a few times. The chain carries TRBV30 and TRBJ1-1; D unclear. The length of the CDR3 is 13 residues. Germline CDR1 reads GTSNPN; CDR2 reads SVGIG (reference sequence). V was clipped by 4 bases and J by 8 bases, with 17 bases between them. The CDR3 DNA is TGTGCCTGGAAACAAACCGGAGCGGGCGAAGCTTTCTTT. It is translated as CAWKQTGAGEAFF. Together with reference TRBV30 and TRBJ1-1, the CDR3 gives the full variable domain: SQTIHQWPATLVQPVGSPLSLECTVEGTSNPNLYWYRQAAGRGLQLLFYSVGIGQISSEVPQNLSASRPQDRQFILSSKKLLLSDSGFYLCAWKQTGAGEAFFGQGTRLTVV.

The chain carries TRBV5-1 and TRBJ2-7; 9 bases line up with TRBD1. The CDR3 length is 16 residues. Unmatched junction bases numbered 16, after V lost 6 bases and J lost 6 bases. Germline CDR1 and CDR2: SGHRS and YFSETQ. This CDR3 reads CASKGNLRTGAGEQYF. The CDR3 DNA reads as TGCGCCAGCAAGGGGAATCTTCGGACAGGGGCTGGCGAGCAGTACTTC. Variable domain in full (rest from reference TRBV5-1 and TRBJ2-7): KAGVTQTPRYLIKTRGQQVTLSCSPISGHRSVSWYQQTPGQGLQFLFEYFSETQRNKGNFPGRFSGRQFSNSRSEMNVSTLELGDSALYLCASKGNLRTGAGEQYFGPGTRLTVT.

CDR3 sequence (DNA): TGCGCCAGCAGCCAAGATCAACAGGGGTGGTACTCCTACAATGAGCAGTTCTTC. The encoded protein is CASSQDQQGWYSYNEQFF. The rearrangement links TRBV4-3 to TRBJ2-1; 7 positions match TRBD1. The J segment lost 0 bases and the V segment lost 0 bases, leaving 8 bases of the junction unmatched. The length of the CDR3 is 18 residues. Per the germline V gene, CDR1 is LGHNA and CDR2 is YSLEER.

This clone was found a few times. The rearrangement joins TRBV15 to TRBJ2-5; tentatively, D is TRBD1 (5 bases). The V end lost 0 bases, the J end lost 1 base, and 12 bases lay between the germline ends. Germline V lookup: CDR1 LNHNV, CDR2 YYDKDF (reference sequence). The CDR3 consists of 16 residues. The CDR3 DNA reads TGTGCCACCAGCAGAGATCAAGGCAGGGCCCAAGAGACCCAGTACTTC. It specifies CATSRDQGRAQETQYF.

This clone has a single count. The V gene is TRBV15, the J gene TRBJ1-5; D is possibly TRBD1 (6 bases). The germline CDR1 and CDR2 sequences are LNHNV and YYDKDF (reference sequence). The CDR3 contains 17 residues. The V end lost 0 bases, the J end lost 0 bases, and 12 bases lay between the germline ends. The CDR3 here is CATSRDQGHGSNQPQHF. DNA of the CDR3: TGTGCCACCAGCAGAGATCAGGGACACGGTAGCAATCAGCCCCAGCATTTT.